This T cell receptor beta chain was captured in a study of tumor-infiltrating lymphocytes in glioblastoma multiforme. Three nested ARM-PCR rounds with V-beta and C-beta primers built TCRB libraries. TCRB-specific cDNA synthesis used around 0.5 ug of total RNA. Each CDR3 protein is one row after TCRdb ran MiXCR on the multiplex PCR reads. The table lists around 33,000 distinct CDR3 sequences, about 58% of them singletons. About this clonotype: The antigen is undetermined. A read error may account for a junction end that differs from germline.

This CDR3 contains 15 residues. Germline values: CDR1 DFQATT, CDR2 SNEGSKA (reference sequence). Study outcomes and limitations: Only one glioblastoma patient had TCR and mutation analysis.

V gene TRBV20-1 combines with J gene TRBJ2-3; 8 nucleotides align to TRBD2. The receptor comes from a male donor with glioblastoma. The sample was brain tumor tissue. The CDR3 spells CCATSTGGLTDTQYF. DNA of the CDR3: TGCTGTGCTACCTCAACGGGAGGGCTAACAGATACGCAGTATTTT.